This T cell receptor (beta chain) was observed in a study of CD8+ T cells in alopecia areata. Study-wide context: Treated patients swallowed 5 to 10 mg of oral tofacitinib twice daily.

Alopecia areata patients provided lesional scalp punch biopsies and peripheral blood, both collected for the study. In each case, RNA was isolated and then reverse transcribed into cDNA as the sequencing template. The data were produced by immunoSEQ multiplex PCR, yet TCRdb's version contains in-frame clones alone and is incomplete. The sample holds roughly 140,000 clones, approximately 49% seen once. Per the germline V gene, CDR1 is MNHEY and CDR2 is SVGAGI. V was pared by 9 bases and J by 0 bases, with 3 bases of the junction left unmatched. The CDR3 consists of 15 residues. This receptor was taken from a human donor with alopecia areata. The rearrangement joins TRBV6-5 to TRBJ2-6, with 9 bases fitting TRBD2. The sample consisted of CD4+ T cells sorted from blood, taken at week 0. DNA for the CDR3: TGTGCCAGTCTAGCGGGGAGCTCTGGGGCCAACGTCCTGACTTTC. It translates to CASLAGSSGANVLTF.